The entry that follows covers one TCR beta chain sequence. Its antigen is not known. CDR1 and CDR2 (germline): SGHTA, FQGNSA. The V end was cut by 5 bases, the J end by 3 bases, with 11 bases between. CDR3 length: 14 amino acids. Construction of TCR beta libraries was performed using quantitative 5'-RACE with molecular barcodes. Each CDR3 protein gets one entry after TCRdb re-called the 5' RACE reads with MiXCR. The sample yields tens of thousands of distinct CDR3 sequences, approximately 15% seen once. The data were obtained in a study of CD8 T cells in ankylosing spondylitis. Study-level points and caveats: Ankylosing spondylitis blood appeared to be characterized by a TCR beta motif of 8 or 9 highly homologous variants. Earlier work had already found some motif variants in reactive arthritis synovial fluid and blood. Significantly higher representation of disease-linked clones was reported for matched ankylosing spondylitis synovial fluid.

This receptor was obtained from a male donor with ankylosing spondylitis or in good health (not recorded which). The chain recombines TRBV7-2 with TRBJ1-5, with a weak D call TRBD1 (6 bases). The material sequenced was blood. The CDR3 reads CASSEDSVNQPQHF. CDR3 DNA sequence: TGTGCCAGCAGCGAGGACAGCGTCAATCAGCCCCAGCATTTT.